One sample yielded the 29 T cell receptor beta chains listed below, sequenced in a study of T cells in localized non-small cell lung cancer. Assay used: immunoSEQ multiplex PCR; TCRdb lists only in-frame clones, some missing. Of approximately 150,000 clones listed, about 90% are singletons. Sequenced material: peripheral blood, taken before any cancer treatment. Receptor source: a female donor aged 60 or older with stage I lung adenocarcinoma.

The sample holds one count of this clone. The CDR3 here is CASSLEGVRQPQHF. In DNA, the CDR3 is TGTGCCAGCAGCTTAGAAGGGGTGCGTCAGCCCCAGCATTTT. The V gene is TRBV7-8, the J gene TRBJ1-5; TRBD1 is a possible D gene (5 bases). The CDR3 length is 14 residues. Germline lookup yields CDR1 SGHVS and CDR2 FQNEAQ. Trimming took off 1 base at V and 6 bases at J, with 10 bases between the two ends.

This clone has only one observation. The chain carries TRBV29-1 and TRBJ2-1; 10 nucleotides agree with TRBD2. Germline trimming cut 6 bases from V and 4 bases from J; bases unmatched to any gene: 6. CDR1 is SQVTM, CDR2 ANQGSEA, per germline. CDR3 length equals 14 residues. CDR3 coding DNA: TGCAGCGTGACCGGACTAGCGGCTTACAATGAGCAGTTCTTC. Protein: CSVTGLAAYNEQFF.

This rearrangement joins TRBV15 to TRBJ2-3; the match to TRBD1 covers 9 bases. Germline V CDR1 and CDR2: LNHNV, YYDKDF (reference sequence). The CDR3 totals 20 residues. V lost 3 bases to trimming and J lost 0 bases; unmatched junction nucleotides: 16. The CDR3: CATSSVGGQGGTVSTDTQYF. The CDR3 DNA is TGTGCCACCAGCAGCGTCGGGGGACAGGGTGGAACAGTTAGCACAGATACGCAGTATTTT.

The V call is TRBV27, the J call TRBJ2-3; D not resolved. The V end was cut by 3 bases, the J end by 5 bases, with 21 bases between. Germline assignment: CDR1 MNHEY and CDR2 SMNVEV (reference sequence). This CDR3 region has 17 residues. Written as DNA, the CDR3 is TGTGCCAGCAGTTTTACCATACCTGGTACGAATAAAGATACGCAGTATTTT. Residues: CASSFTIPGTNKDTQYF.

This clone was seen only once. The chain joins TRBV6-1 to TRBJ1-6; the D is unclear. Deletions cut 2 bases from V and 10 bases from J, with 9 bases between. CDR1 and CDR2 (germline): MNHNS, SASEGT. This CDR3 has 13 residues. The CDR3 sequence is CASSERYKSPLHF. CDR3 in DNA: TGTGCCAGCAGTGAAAGATACAAATCACCCCTCCACTTT.

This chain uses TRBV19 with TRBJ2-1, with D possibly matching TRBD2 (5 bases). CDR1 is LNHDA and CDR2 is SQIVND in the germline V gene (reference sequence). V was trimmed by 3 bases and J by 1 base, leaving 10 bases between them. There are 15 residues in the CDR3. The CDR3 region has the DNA TGTGCCAGTAGTATCTTAAGCGGATCCTACAATGAGCAGTTCTTC. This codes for CASSILSGSYNEQFF.

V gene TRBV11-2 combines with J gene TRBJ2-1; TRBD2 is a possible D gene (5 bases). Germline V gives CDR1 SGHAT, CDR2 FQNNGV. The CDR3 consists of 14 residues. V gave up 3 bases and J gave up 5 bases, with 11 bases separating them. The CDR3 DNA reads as TGTGCCAGCAGCTTTACAGCGGTTCACAATGAGCAGTTCTTC. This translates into CASSFTAVHNEQFF.

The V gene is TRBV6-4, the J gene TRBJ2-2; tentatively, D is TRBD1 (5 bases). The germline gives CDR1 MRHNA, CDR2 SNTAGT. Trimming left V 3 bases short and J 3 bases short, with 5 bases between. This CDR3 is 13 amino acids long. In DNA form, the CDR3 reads TGTGCCAGCAGTGAAGGGGACACCGGGGAGCTGTTTTTT. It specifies CASSEGDTGELFF.

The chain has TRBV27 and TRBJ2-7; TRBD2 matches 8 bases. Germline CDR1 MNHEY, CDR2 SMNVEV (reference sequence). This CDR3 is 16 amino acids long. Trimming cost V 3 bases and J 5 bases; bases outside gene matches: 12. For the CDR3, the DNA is TGTGCCAGCAGTTTCACCCCGGGAGGGCGGTTGGACGAGCAGTACTTC. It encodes CASSFTPGGRLDEQYF.

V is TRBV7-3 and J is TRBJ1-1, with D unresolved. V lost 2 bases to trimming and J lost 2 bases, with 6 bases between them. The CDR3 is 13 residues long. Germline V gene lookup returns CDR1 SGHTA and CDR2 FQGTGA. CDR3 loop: CASSLQENTEAFF. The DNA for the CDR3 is TGTGCCAGCAGCTTACAGGAAAACACTGAAGCTTTCTTT. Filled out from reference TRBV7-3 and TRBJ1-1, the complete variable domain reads GAGVSQTPSNKVTEKGKYVELRCDPISGHTALYWYRQSLGQGPEFLIYFQGTGAADDSGLPNDRFFAVRPEGSVSTLKIQRTERGDSAVYLCASSLQENTEAFFGQGTRLTVV.

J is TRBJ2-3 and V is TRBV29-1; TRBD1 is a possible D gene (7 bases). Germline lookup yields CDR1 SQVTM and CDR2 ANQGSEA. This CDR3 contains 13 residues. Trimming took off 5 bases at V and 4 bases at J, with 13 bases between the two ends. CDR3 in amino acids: CSVPGQRADTQYF. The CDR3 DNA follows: TGCAGCGTTCCGGGACAGCGGGCAGATACGCAGTATTTT.

CDR3 nucleotide sequence: TGCGCCAGCAGAATGTCAGGGGCCTACGAGCAGTACTTC. It translates to CASRMSGAYEQYF. The chain employs TRBV5-1 and TRBJ2-7; D may be TRBD1 (6 bases). Trimming shortened V by 5 bases and J by 2 bases, and 11 bases separated the two germline ends. The length of the CDR3 is 13 residues. Germline V CDR1 and CDR2: SGHRS, YFSETQ.

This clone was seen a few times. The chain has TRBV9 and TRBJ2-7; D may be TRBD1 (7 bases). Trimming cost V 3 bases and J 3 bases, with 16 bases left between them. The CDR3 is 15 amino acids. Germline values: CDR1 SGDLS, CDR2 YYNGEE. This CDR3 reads CASSASQGGGYEQYF. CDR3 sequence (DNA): TGTGCCAGCAGCGCGAGCCAGGGGGGTGGCTACGAGCAGTACTTC.

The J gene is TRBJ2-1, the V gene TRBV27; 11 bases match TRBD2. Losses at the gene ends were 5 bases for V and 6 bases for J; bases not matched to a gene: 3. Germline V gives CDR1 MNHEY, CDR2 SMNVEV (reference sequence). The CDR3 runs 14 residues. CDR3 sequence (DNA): TGTGCCAGCAGTCTCGGACTAGCGGGCAATGAGCAGTTCTTC. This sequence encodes CASSLGLAGNEQFF.

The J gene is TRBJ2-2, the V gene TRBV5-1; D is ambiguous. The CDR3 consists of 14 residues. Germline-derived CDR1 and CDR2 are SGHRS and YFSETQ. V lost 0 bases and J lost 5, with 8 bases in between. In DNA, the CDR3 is TGCGCCAGCAGCTTGGATGCCCAAACCGGGGAGCTGTTTTTT. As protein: CASSLDAQTGELFF.

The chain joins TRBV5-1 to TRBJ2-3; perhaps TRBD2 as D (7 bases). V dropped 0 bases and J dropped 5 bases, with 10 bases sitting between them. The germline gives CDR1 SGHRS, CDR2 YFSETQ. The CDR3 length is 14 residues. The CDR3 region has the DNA TGCGCCAGCAGCTTGGAGGGGGGGCTAGATACGCAGTATTTT. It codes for CASSLEGGLDTQYF.

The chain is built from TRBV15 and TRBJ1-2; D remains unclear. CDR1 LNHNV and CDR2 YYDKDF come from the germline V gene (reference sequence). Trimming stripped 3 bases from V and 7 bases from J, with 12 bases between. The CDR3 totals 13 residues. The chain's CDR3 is CATSSARKAGYTF. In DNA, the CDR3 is TGTGCCACCAGCAGTGCCAGGAAGGCTGGCTACACCTTC.

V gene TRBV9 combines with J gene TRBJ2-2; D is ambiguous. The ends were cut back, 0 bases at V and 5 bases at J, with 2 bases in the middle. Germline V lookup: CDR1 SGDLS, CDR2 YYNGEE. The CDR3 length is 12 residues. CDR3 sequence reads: CASSVATGELFF. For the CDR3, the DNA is TGTGCCAGCAGCGTAGCTACCGGGGAGCTGTTTTTT. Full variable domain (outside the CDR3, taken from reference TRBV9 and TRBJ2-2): DSGVTQTPKHLITATGQRVTLRCSPRSGDLSVYWYQQSLDQGLQFLIQYYNGEERAKGNILERFSAQQFPDLHSELNLSSLELGDSALYFCASSVATGELFFGEGSRLTVL.

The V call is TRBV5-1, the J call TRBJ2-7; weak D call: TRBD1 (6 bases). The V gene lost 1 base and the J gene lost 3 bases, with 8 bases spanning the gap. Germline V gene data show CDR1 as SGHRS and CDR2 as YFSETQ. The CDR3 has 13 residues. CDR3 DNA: TGCGCCAGCAGCTTGACAGGGTACTACGAGCAGTACTTC. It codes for CASSLTGYYEQYF. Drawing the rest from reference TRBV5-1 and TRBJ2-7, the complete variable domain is KAGVTQTPRYLIKTRGQQVTLSCSPISGHRSVSWYQQTPGQGLQFLFEYFSETQRNKGNFPGRFSGRQFSNSRSEMNVSTLELGDSALYLCASSLTGYYEQYFGPGTRLTVT.

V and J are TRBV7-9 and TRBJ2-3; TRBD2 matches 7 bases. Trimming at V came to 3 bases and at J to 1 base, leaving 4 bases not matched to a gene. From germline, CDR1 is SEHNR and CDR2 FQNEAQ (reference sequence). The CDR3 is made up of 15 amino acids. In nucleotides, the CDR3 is TGTGCCAGCAGCTTCGGGGGGATCGGCACAGATACGCAGTATTTT. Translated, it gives CASSFGGIGTDTQYF.

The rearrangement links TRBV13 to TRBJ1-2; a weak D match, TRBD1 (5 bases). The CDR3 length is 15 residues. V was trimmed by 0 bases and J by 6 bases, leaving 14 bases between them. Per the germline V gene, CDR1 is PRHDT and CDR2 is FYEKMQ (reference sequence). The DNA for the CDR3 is TGTGCCAGCAGCTTAGGATACGGGACCGACAATGGCTACACCTTC. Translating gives CASSLGYGTDNGYTF.

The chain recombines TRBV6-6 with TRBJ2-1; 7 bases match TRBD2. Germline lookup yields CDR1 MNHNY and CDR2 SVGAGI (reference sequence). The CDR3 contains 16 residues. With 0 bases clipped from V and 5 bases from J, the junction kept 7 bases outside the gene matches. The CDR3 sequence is CASSYSDGRENNEQFF. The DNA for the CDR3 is TGTGCCAGCAGTTACTCGGACGGGCGGGAGAACAATGAGCAGTTCTTC.

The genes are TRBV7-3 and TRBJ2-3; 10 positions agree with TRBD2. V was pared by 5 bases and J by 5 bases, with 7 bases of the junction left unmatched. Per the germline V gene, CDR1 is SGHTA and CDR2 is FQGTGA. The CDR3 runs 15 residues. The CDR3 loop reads CASSETSGTVDTQYF. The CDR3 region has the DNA TGTGCCAGCAGCGAAACTAGCGGGACTGTAGATACGCAGTATTTT. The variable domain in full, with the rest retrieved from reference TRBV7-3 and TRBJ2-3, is GAGVSQTPSNKVTEKGKYVELRCDPISGHTALYWYRQSLGQGPEFLIYFQGTGAADDSGLPNDRFFAVRPEGSVSTLKIQRTERGDSAVYLCASSETSGTVDTQYFGPGTRLTVL.

In nucleotides, the CDR3 is TGTGCCAGCTCACTCGCCGGGGCTGAAGCTTTCTTT. Its translation: CASSLAGAEAFF. V is TRBV18 and J is TRBJ1-1, with D unresolved. Per germline, CDR1 KGHSH and CDR2 LQKENI. Trimming pared 4 bases from V and 6 bases from J, leaving 9 bases between. This CDR3 has 12 amino acids.

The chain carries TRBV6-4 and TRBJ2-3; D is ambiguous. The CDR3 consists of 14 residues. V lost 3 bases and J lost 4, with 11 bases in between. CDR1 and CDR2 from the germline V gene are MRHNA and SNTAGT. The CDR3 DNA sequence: TGTGCCAGCAGTGATGCTCGCTCGGCAGATACGCAGTATTTT. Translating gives CASSDARSADTQYF.

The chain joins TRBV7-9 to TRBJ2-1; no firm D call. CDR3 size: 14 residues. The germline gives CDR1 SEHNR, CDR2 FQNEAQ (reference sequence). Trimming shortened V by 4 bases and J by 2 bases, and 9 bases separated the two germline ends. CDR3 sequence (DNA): TGTGCCAGCAGCTATGAGTTCGCCTACAATGAGCAGTTCTTC. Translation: CASSYEFAYNEQFF.

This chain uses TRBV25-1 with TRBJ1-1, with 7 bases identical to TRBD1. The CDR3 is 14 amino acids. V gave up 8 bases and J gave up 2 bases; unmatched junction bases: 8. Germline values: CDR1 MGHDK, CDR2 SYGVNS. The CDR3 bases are TGTGCCAGCGGGAGACAGGGTGGAAACACTGAAGCTTTCTTT. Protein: CASGRQGGNTEAFF.

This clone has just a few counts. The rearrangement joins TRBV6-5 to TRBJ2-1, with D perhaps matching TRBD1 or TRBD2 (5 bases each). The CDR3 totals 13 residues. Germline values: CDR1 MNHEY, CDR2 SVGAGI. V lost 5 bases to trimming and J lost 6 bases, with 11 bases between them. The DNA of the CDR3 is TGTGCCAGCAGTGCCGGGACGACCAATGAGCAGTTCTTC. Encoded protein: CASSAGTTNEQFF.

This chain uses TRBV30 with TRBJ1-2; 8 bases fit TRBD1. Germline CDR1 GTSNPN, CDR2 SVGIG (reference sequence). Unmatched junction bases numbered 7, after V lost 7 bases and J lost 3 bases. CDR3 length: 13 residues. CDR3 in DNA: TGTGCCTTGGGACAGGAAGTTGACTATGGCTACACCTTC. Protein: CALGQEVDYGYTF.